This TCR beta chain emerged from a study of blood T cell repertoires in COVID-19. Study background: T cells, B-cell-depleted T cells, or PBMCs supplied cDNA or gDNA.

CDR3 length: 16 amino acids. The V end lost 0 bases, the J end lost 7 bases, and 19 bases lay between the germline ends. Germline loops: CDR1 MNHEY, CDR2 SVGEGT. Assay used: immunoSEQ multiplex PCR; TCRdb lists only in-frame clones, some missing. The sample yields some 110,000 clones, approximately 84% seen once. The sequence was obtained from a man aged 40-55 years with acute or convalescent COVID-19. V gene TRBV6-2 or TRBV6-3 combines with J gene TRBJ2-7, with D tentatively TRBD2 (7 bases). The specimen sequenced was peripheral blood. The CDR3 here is CASSYSRNGGPEEQYF. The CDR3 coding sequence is TGTGCCAGCAGTTACTCGCGAAACGGGGGGCCAGAAGAGCAGTACTTC.